The 24 T cell receptor beta chains given below trace back to one sample, sequenced in a study of T cells in Graves' hyperthyroidism and ophthalmopathy. The TCR beta CDR3 regions underwent amplification using RNA transcripts as the source. When the TCR CDR3 underwent first-round RT-PCR, the HTBI primer set was used. Each CDR3 protein is one row after TCRdb ran MiXCR on the multiplex PCR reads. Of 200,000 to 250,000 distinct CDR3 sequences listed, approximately 16% are singletons. Sequencing was done on a sample of blood. Receptor source: a woman younger than 30 with Graves' ophthalmopathy.

This clonotype was counted between two and nine times. The chain recombines TRBV6-1 with TRBJ2-3; 13 bases fit TRBD2. Germline V gene sequence: CDR1 MNHNS, CDR2 SASEGT. The CDR3 spans 16 residues. V lost 8 bases and J lost 1; bases outside the gene matches: 6. The CDR3 nucleotides are TGTGCCAGCCGAACTAGCGGGGGGGCGGGCACAGATACGCAGTATTTT. The encoded protein is CASRTSGGAGTDTQYF.

There are many counts of this clonotype. The CDR3: CASSLFREPTYEQYF. The CDR3 DNA reads TGTGCCAGCAGCTTATTCCGGGAGCCCACCTACGAGCAGTACTTC. The chain combines TRBV13 with TRBJ2-7; TRBD2 might be the D (6 bases). The length of the CDR3 is 15 residues. Per germline, CDR1 PRHDT and CDR2 FYEKMQ (reference sequence). Trimming left V 2 bases short and J 2 bases short, with 13 bases between.

The chain is built from TRBV15 and TRBJ1-5; D is ambiguous. The CDR3 runs to 15 residues. CDR1 LNHNV and CDR2 YYDKDF come from the germline V gene (reference sequence). V lost 5 bases to trimming and J lost 2 bases, with 13 bases between them. The CDR3 coding sequence is TGTGCCACCAGCGGCCTGGGAGGAGGCAATCAGCCCCAGCATTTT. Protein product: CATSGLGGGNQPQHF.

The sample holds a few counts of this clonotype. V usage is TRBV6-1 and J usage is TRBJ2-1, with 13 bases fitting TRBD2. This CDR3 comprises 15 residues. Germline values: CDR1 MNHNS, CDR2 SASEGT. V shed 5 bases and J 7 bases; nucleotides not matched to a gene: 5. CDR3 residues: CASSQGLAGVNEQFF. Here the CDR3 DNA reads TGTGCCAGCAGTCAAGGACTAGCGGGAGTAAATGAGCAGTTCTTC.

This clonotype was recorded many times. The J gene is TRBJ1-2, the V gene TRBV2; unclear D gene. This CDR3 is built from 15 residues. Germline CDR1 and CDR2: SNHLY and FYNNEI. V lost 6 bases and J 5 bases, leaving 19 bases between the germline ends. CDR3 loop: CASSDMGSSLYGYTF. The CDR3 region has the DNA TGTGCCAGCAGCGACATGGGCAGCTCTCTATATGGCTACACCTTC. The complete variable domain, with remaining parts taken from reference TRBV2 and TRBJ1-2, reads EPEVTQTPSHQVTQMGQEVILRCVPISNHLYFYWYRQILGQKVEFLVSFYNNEISEKSEIFDDQFSVERPDGSNFTLKIRSTKLEDSAMYFCASSDMGSSLYGYTFGSGTRLTVV.

This clonotype was seen repeatedly, ten times or more. The chain has TRBV20-1 and TRBJ2-1; 8 bases are shared with TRBD2. Per germline, CDR1 DFQATT and CDR2 SNEGSKA (reference sequence). V lost 6 bases and J lost 0; bases outside the gene matches: 16. This CDR3 contains 18 residues. The CDR3 here is CSALRDLAGLSSYNEQFF. The CDR3 nucleotides are TGCAGTGCCCTGAGGGACCTAGCGGGCCTGAGCTCCTACAATGAGCAGTTCTTC.

V and J are TRBV5-6 and TRBJ2-7; D tentatively reads TRBD1 or TRBD2 (5 bases each). Trimming took off 4 bases at V and 2 bases at J, with 13 bases between the two ends. The V gene's germline CDR1 is SGHDT and CDR2 YYEEEE. CDR3 length: 14 amino acids. The CDR3: CASSKGDRPYEQYF. In DNA form, the CDR3 reads TGTGCCAGCAGCAAAGGGGACCGCCCCTACGAGCAGTACTTC.

This chain links TRBV6-2 or TRBV6-3 with TRBJ2-6, with 7 bases matching TRBD1. Per germline, CDR1 MNHEY and CDR2 SVGEGT. V lost 5 bases to trimming and J lost 0 bases; unmatched junction nucleotides: 4. The CDR3 is 16 residues long. As DNA, the CDR3 is TGTGCCAGCAGTCGGGACAGTTCCTCTGGGGCCAACGTCCTGACTTTC. This encodes CASSRDSSSGANVLTF.

This clonotype has a count of ten or more. The rearrangement links TRBV7-2 to TRBJ2-3; D unresolved. The CDR3 runs to 13 residues. V was trimmed by 1 base and J by 6 bases, leaving 8 bases between them. Germline CDR1 is SGHTA and CDR2 is FQGNSA. The CDR3 loop is CASSLGLWDTQYF. The CDR3 bases are TGTGCCAGCAGCTTAGGGCTATGGGATACGCAGTATTTT.

The rearrangement links TRBV6-1 to TRBJ2-1, with a possible D match to TRBD2 (5 bases). Germline CDR1 MNHNS, CDR2 SASEGT. V was pared by 5 bases and J by 7 bases, with 18 bases between. This CDR3 is built from 15 residues. DNA of the CDR3: TGTGCCAGCAGTCTTGGCGCCGCCGGGGTAAATGAGCAGTTCTTC. This translates into CASSLGAAGVNEQFF.

This clonotype was seen at least ten times. This sequence joins TRBV11-2 and TRBJ2-7; 7 positions match TRBD2. This CDR3 is 14 amino acids long. From germline, CDR1 is SGHAT and CDR2 FQNNGV. The J segment lost 6 bases and the V segment lost 2 bases, leaving 7 bases of the junction unmatched. The CDR3 DNA reads TGTGCCAGCAGCTTAATCCCAGCGGGGATCGAGCAGTACTTC. It is translated as CASSLIPAGIEQYF.

The chain recombines TRBV4-3 with TRBJ2-2; D not resolved. The CDR3 covers 16 residues. The V gene lost 4 bases and the J gene lost 1 base, with 13 bases spanning the gap. The germline V gene encodes CDR1 LGHNA and CDR2 YSLEER. The CDR3 bases are TGCGCCAGCAGCCCCGGGTTGATGAGGAACACCGGGGAGCTGTTTTTT. Translating gives CASSPGLMRNTGELFF.

This clonotype was seen at least ten times. The rearrangement joins TRBV18 to TRBJ1-1, with a tentative D call TRBD1 (6 bases). The germline V gene has CDR1 KGHSH and CDR2 LQKENI. The CDR3 has 14 amino acids. V was cut by 0 bases and J by 5 bases, with 10 bases left in between. The CDR3 region is CASSPPGGRTEAFF. CDR3 DNA sequence: TGTGCCAGCTCACCACCAGGGGGAAGGACTGAAGCTTTCTTT.

This clonotype was seen ten or more times. The chain couples TRBV2 to TRBJ1-4; the D is unclear. V was pared by 3 bases and J by 7 bases, with 6 bases between. The CDR3 contains 12 residues. Germline V CDR1 and CDR2: SNHLY, FYNNEI. This chain's CDR3 is CASSDRPEKLFF. The CDR3 nucleotides read TGTGCCAGCAGTGATCGACCTGAAAAACTGTTTTTT.

This clonotype was picked up many times. The rearrangement uses TRBV7-8 and TRBJ1-1; D is perhaps TRBD1 (6 bases). CDR1 and CDR2 from the germline V gene are SGHVS and FQNEAQ. V shed 2 bases and J shed 1 base, with 14 bases lying between them. The CDR3 contains 16 residues. CDR3 bases: TGTGCCAGCAGCTTAAGTCAGGGGCCTTCGAACACTGAAGCTTTCTTT. It specifies CASSLSQGPSNTEAFF.

With respect to this clonotype: The conserved phenylalanine or tryptophan normally closing the CDR3 is absent here, so this likely arose from a read error. The chain has TRBV28 and TRBJ1-1; TRBD1 is a possible D gene (5 bases). Germline V gene lookup returns CDR1 MDHEN and CDR2 SYDVKM. This CDR3 region has 14 residues. V was shortened by 3 bases and J by 1 base, with 9 bases between the two germline ends. As DNA, the CDR3 is TGTGCCAGCAGTTTGGGGGGATCGAACACTGAAGCTTTCCTT. Encoded protein: CASSLGGSNTEAFL.

This clonotype was seen ten or more times. The chain recombines TRBV11-1 with TRBJ1-3; D remains unclear. Per the germline V gene, CDR1 is SGHAT and CDR2 is FQDESV (reference sequence). The CDR3 totals 15 residues. V was clipped by 5 bases and J by 1 base, with 12 bases between them. The CDR3 protein is CASSTSLVSGNTIYF. In nucleotides, the CDR3 is TGTGCCAGCAGCACCAGCCTGGTGTCTGGAAACACCATATATTTT. Full variable domain (remainder filled in from reference TRBV11-1 and TRBJ1-3): EAEVAQSPRYKITEKSQAVAFWCDPISGHATLYWYRQILGQGPELLVQFQDESVVDDSQLPKDRFSAERLKGVDSTLKIQPAELGDSAMYLCASSTSLVSGNTIYFGEGSWLTVV.

This clonotype was seen ten or more times. The gene calls are TRBV28 and TRBJ1-2; 8 bases are a match to TRBD1. Germline V gene data show CDR1 as MDHEN and CDR2 as SYDVKM. V trimming: 3 bases; J trimming: 4 bases; junction bases outside the gene matches: 1. The CDR3 runs 13 residues. The CDR3 DNA reads as TGTGCCAGCAGTTTCGGGACAGGCTATGGCTACACCTTC. It is translated as CASSFGTGYGYTF.

This clonotype was detected many times. The chain has TRBV3-1 and TRBJ2-5; TRBD1 matches at 8 bases. V lost 4 bases to trimming and J lost 3 bases; unmatched junction nucleotides: 1. CDR3 length: 13 residues. Germline V gives CDR1 LGHDT, CDR2 YNNKEL (reference sequence). The CDR3 reads CASSPGQEETQYF. DNA of the CDR3: TGTGCCAGCAGCCCGGGACAGGAAGAGACCCAGTACTTC.

This clonotype has ten or more counts. The J gene is TRBJ1-6, the V gene TRBV30; D remains ambiguous. In germline, CDR1 is GTSNPN, CDR2 SVGIG (reference sequence). CDR3 length equals 14 residues. The ends were cut back, 3 bases at V and 11 bases at J, with 17 bases in the middle. CDR3 nucleotide sequence: TGTGCCTGGAGCGCCTTCCGCGGGAATCCACCCCTCCACTTT. Translating gives CAWSAFRGNPPLHF.

V gene TRBV11-3 combines with J gene TRBJ2-3, with TRBD2 identical over 7 bases. Germline CDR1 is SGHNT and CDR2 is YENEEA. Trimming cost V 5 bases and J 0 bases; bases outside gene matches: 8. The CDR3 is 16 residues long. The CDR3 loop is CASSLGGTTSTDTQYF. For the CDR3, the DNA is TGTGCCAGCAGCCTGGGGGGGACTACGAGCACAGATACGCAGTATTTT.

Ten or more counts support this clonotype. This chain links TRBV6-1 with TRBJ1-5, with a tentative D call TRBD1 (5 bases). V was trimmed by 6 bases and J by 0 bases, leaving 12 bases between them. The CDR3 covers 15 residues. Germline lookup yields CDR1 MNHNS and CDR2 SASEGT. DNA for the CDR3: TGTGCCAGCAGCCGGGACGGGAATAGCAATCAGCCCCAGCATTTT. Its translation: CASSRDGNSNQPQHF.

This clonotype was counted many times. The chain links TRBV30 to TRBJ2-3; tentative D call: TRBD1 (6 bases). V shed 1 base and J shed 6 bases, with 14 bases lying between them. Germline assignment: CDR1 GTSNPN and CDR2 SVGIG (reference sequence). The CDR3 is 14 amino acids. This chain's CDR3 is CAWSAQGGQDTQYF. The CDR3 DNA follows: TGTGCCTGGAGTGCCCAAGGAGGACAGGATACGCAGTATTTT.

The rearrangement joins TRBV15 to TRBJ2-4; 11 positions agree with TRBD1. Germline loops: CDR1 LNHNV, CDR2 YYDKDF (reference sequence). After removal of 0 bases from V and 6 bases from J, the junction contained 4 bases not matched to a gene. This CDR3 contains 16 residues. In DNA, the CDR3 is TGTGCCACCAGCAGAGATCCCGGGACAGGGGGAAACATTCAGTACTTC. It specifies CATSRDPGTGGNIQYF.